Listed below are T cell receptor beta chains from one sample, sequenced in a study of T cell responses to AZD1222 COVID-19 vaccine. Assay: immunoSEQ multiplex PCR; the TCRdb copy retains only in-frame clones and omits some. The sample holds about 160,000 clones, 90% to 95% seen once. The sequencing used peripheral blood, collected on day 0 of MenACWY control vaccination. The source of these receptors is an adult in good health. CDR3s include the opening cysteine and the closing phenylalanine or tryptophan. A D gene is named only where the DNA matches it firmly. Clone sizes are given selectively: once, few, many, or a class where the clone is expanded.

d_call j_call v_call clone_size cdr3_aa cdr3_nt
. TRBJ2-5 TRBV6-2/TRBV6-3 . CASSYGGSSGTQYF TGTGCCAGCAGTTACGGTGGTAGCTCTGGGACCCAGTACTTC
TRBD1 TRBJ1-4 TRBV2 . CASRDRGVKYEKLFF TGTGCCAGCAGGGACAGGGGGGTAAAATATGAAAAACTGTTTTTT
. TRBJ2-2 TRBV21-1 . CASSIWGGGTGELFF .
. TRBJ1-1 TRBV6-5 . CASILRDRNTEAFF TGTGCCAGCATTCTCCGGGACCGCAACACTGAAGCTTTCTTT
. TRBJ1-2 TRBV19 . CASSIITDSGGYTF TGTGCCAGTAGTATAATAACAGACTCCGGTGGCTACACCTTC
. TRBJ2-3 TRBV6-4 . CASSDLSSTDTQYF TGTGCCAGCAGCGATTTATCCTCCACAGATACGCAGTATTTT
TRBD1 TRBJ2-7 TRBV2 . CASTKDRGTHYEQYF TGTGCCAGCACTAAAGACAGGGGTACCCACTACGAGCAGTACTTC
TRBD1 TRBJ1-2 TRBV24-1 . CATSDPRDRPNYGYTF TGTGCCACCAGTGATCCGCGGGACAGACCTAACTATGGCTACACCTTC
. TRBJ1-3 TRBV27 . CASSARAGNTIYF TGTGCCAGCAGTGCAAGAGCGGGAAACACCATATATTTT
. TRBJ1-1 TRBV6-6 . CASSENTEAFF TGTGCCAGCAGTGAAAACACTGAAGCTTTCTTT
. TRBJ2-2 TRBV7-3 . CASSLTAVGTGELFF TGTGCCAGCAGCTTAACTGCAGTAGGAACCGGGGAGCTGTTTTTT
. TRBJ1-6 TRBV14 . CASSQDPRSPLHF TGTGCCAGCAGCCAAGATCCGCGTTCACCCCTCCACTTT
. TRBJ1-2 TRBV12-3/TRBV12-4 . CASSLGNYGYTF TGTGCCAGCAGTCTAGGCAACTATGGCTACACCTTC
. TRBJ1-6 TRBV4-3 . CASSQDSRGSNSPLHF TGCGCCAGCAGCCAAGATTCGCGGGGTAGTAATTCACCCCTCCACTTT
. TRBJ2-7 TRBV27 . CASSPRQFYYEQYF TGTGCCAGCAGTCCACGACAGTTCTACTACGAGCAGTACTTC
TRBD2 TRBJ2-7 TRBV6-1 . CASSEGWSGGRYEQYF TGTGCCAGCAGTGAAGGTTGGTCGGGAGGACGGTACGAGCAGTACTTC
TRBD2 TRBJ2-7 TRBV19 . CASRRGGEASYEQYF TGTGCCAGTCGCCGGGGGGGGGAAGCCTCCTACGAGCAGTACTTC
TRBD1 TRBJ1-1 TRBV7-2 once CASSPRQGNEAFF TGTGCCAGCAGCCCGCGACAGGGAAATGAAGCTTTCTTT
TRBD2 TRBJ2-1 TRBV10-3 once CAISDPTSGSGDEQFF TGTGCCATCAGTGACCCTACTAGCGGGAGTGGCGATGAGCAGTTCTTC
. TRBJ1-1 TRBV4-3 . CASSHRGQGRAEAFF TGCGCCAGCAGCCACCGGGGGCAGGGGAGGGCTGAAGCTTTCTTT
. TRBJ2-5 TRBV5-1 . CASSIRDSQETQYF TGCGCCAGCAGCATCCGGGACTCCCAAGAGACCCAGTACTTC
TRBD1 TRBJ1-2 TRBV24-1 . CATSDSTGPYVYTF TGTGCCACCAGTGACTCGACAGGGCCATATGTTTACACCTTC
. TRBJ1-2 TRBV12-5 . CASGLDWGGGLNGYTF TGTGCTAGTGGTTTAGATTGGGGAGGGGGGCTGAATGGCTACACCTTC
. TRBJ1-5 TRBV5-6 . CASSSTPPVTQPQHF TGTGCCAGCAGCTCTACCCCCCCGGTTACTCAGCCCCAGCATTTT
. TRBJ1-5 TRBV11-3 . CASSLGGPGQPQHF TGTGCCAGCAGCTTAGGGGGTCCGGGTCAGCCCCAGCATTTT
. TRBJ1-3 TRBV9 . CASSVNPPGSSGNTIYF TGTGCCAGCAGCGTAAACCCGCCAGGGAGCTCTGGAAACACCATATATTTT
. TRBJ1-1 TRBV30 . CAWKRAEAFF TGTGCCTGGAAGAGGGCTGAAGCTTTCTTT
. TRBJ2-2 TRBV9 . CASSVGDRDTGELFF TGTGCCAGCAGCGTGGGAGACCGGGACACCGGGGAGCTGTTTTTT
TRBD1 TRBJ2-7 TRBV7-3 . CASSGWTGEVYEQYF TGTGCCAGCAGCGGATGGACAGGGGAGGTCTACGAGCAGTACTTC
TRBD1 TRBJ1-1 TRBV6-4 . CASRPDRQNTEAFF TGTGCCAGCAGACCGGACAGGCAGAACACTGAAGCTTTCTTT
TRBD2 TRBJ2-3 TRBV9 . CASSSAGDRWADTQYF TGTGCCAGCAGCTCCGCGGGGGATCGGTGGGCAGATACGCAGTATTTT
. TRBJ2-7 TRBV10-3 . CAAAASYEQYF TGTGCCGCCGCAGCCTCCTACGAGCAGTACTTC
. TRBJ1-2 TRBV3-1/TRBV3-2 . CASSRKPGFGGYTF TGTGCCAGCAGCAGAAAACCGGGATTCGGTGGCTACACCTTC
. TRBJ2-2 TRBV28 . CASSHSGELFF TGTGCCAGCAGCCACAGCGGGGAGCTGTTTTTT
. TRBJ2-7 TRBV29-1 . CSGLTRGKQYF TGCAGCGGCCTAACTCGGGGCAAGCAGTACTTC
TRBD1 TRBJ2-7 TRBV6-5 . CASSPTGDEQYF TGTGCCAGCAGTCCTACAGGGGACGAGCAGTACTTC
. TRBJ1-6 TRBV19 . CASSITGGESPLHF TGTGCCAGTAGTATTACAGGAGGGGAATCACCCCTCCACTTT
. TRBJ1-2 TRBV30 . CAWTYQAGLTDLFF TGTGCCTGGACCTACCAGGCGGGACTCACAGACCTATTCTTC
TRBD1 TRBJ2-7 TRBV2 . CASRLGTGASNEQYF TGTGCCAGCAGGCTCGGGACAGGGGCGAGCAACGAGCAGTACTTC
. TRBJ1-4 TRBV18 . CASSPNRQAVRTSTNEKLFF TGTGCCAGCTCACCGAACCGACAAGCGGTCCGAACCTCAACTAATGAAAAACTGTTTTTT
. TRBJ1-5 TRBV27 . CASSWSGISNQPQHF TGTGCCAGCAGTTGGTCAGGGATTAGCAATCAGCCCCAGCATTTT
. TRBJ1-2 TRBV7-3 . CASSFGGERGYTF TGTGCCAGCAGCTTTGGTGGGGAGCGAGGCTACACCTTC
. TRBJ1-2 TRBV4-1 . CASSQDPSNYGYTF TGCGCCAGCAGCCAAGATCCGAGTAACTATGGCTACACCTTC